This T cell receptor beta chain appears in the sequencing data of a study of T-cell memory formation after mild COVID-19. On the study more broadly: In these data, TCR clusters were largely donor specific.

Each CDR3 protein is one row after TCRdb ran MiXCR on the 5' RACE reads. The table includes 100,000 to 130,000 distinct CDR3 sequences, about an eighth detected once. This clonotype was found a few times. No antigen is known for it. Per germline, CDR1 SQVTM and CDR2 ANQGSEA. The CDR3 has 12 amino acids. V was trimmed by 5 bases and J by 2 bases, leaving 9 bases between them. Study conclusions and caveats: Researchers report contracting CD4+ clones mostly in CM and EM, with CD8+ clones in EMRA. Whereas later expanders leaned CD4+, clones contracting day 15 to 85 showed a balanced CD4/CD8 makeup.

This TCR was recovered from a man between 18 and 29 years old who had mild COVID-19 (a few samples of this study predate the infection). Cell type and time point are not known. Sequenced input: PBMCs or a T cell subset sorted from them (not recorded which). The chain has TRBV29-1 and TRBJ1-1; D gene ambiguous. The CDR3 DNA follows: TGCAGCGTTCGGGCGCTCAACACTGAAGCTTTCTTT. It translates to CSVRALNTEAFF.